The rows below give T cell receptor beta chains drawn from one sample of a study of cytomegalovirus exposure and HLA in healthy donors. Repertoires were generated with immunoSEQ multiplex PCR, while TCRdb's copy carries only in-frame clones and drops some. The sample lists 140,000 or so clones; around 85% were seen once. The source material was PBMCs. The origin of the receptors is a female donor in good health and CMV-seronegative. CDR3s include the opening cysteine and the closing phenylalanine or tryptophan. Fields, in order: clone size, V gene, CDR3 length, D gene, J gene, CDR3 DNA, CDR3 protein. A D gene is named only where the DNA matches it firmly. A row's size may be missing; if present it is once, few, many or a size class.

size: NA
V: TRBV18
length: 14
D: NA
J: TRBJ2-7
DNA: TGTGCCAGCTCACCACCGAATTACAGCTACGAGCAGTACTTC
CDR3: CASSPPNYSYEQYF

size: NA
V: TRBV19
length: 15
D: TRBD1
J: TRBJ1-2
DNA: TGTGCCAGTAGCCCAAGTCCGGGGACAGCGGTGAGCTACACCTTC
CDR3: CASSPSPGTAVSYTF

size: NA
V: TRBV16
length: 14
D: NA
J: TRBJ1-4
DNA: TGTGCCAGCAGCCAATTAACAGGGTCCGAAAAACTGTTTTTT
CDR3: CASSQLTGSEKLFF

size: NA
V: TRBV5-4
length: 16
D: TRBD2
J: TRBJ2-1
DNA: TGTGCCAGCAGCCTCCCCTCTAGCGGGCACTACAATGAGCAGTTCTTC
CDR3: CASSLPSSGHYNEQFF

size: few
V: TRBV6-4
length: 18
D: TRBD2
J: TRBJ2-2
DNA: TGTGCCAGCAGTGACTTAACACCTGGGACTAGTGGCACCGGGGAGCTGTTTTTT
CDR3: CASSDLTPGTSGTGELFF

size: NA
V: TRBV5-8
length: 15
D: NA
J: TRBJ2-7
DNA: TGTGCCAGCAGCTTAGGGGCAGGGGCGAACTACGAGCAGTACTTC
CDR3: CASSLGAGANYEQYF

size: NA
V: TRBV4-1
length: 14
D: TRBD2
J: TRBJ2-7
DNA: TGCGCCAGCAGCCAAGTTTGGGAGGGCTATGAGCAGTACTTC
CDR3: CASSQVWEGYEQYF

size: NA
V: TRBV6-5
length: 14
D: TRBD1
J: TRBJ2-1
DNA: TGTGCCAGCAGCCGGGACAGTACCTACAATGAGCAGTTCTTC
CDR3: CASSRDSTYNEQFF

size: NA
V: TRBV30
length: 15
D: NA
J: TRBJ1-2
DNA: TGTGCCTGGAGTGTACTTGATAGGGGGTGGCATGGCTACACCTTC
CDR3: CAWSVLDRGWHGYTF

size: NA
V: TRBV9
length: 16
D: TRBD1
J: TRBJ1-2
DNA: TGTGCCAGCAGCCCCCGACAGGGGACAGCTAACTATGGCTACACCTTC
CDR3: CASSPRQGTANYGYTF

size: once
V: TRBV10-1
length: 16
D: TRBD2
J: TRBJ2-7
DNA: TGCGCCAGCAGTGGACGTCTGGTAGCGGGAGGGTACGAGCAGTACTTC
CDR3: CASSGRLVAGGYEQYF

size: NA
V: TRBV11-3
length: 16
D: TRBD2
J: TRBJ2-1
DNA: TGTGCCAGCAGCAAAAGCGGGACGAGCTCCTACAATGAGCAGTTCTTC
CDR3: CASSKSGTSSYNEQFF

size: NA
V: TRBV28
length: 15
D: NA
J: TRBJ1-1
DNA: TGTGCCAGCAGTCCCCCCCCGGCAGGGAACACTGAAGCTTTCTTT
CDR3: CASSPPPAGNTEAFF

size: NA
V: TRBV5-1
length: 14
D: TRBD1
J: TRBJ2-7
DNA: TGCGCCAGCAGCCGCCAGACAGGGGCCTACGAGCAGTACTTC
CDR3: CASSRQTGAYEQYF

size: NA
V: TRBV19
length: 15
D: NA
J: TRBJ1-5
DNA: TGTGCCACGAAGACAGGAGAATATAGCAATCAGCCCCAGCATTTT
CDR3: CATKTGEYSNQPQHF

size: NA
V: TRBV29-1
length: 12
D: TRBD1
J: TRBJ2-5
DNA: TGCAGCGGGGCACAGGGGGGAAAGACCCAGTACTTC
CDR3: CSGAQGGKTQYF

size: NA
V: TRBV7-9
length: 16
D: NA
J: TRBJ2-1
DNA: TGTGCCAGCAGCCCCACGGGTAGCGGCATCTACAATGAGCAGTTCTTC
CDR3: CASSPTGSGIYNEQFF

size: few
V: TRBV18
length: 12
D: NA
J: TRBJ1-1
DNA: TGTGCCAGCTCAGACAGGCTCGCTCAAGCTTTCTTT
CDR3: CASSDRLAQAFF

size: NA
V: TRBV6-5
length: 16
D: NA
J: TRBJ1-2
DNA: TGTGCCAGCAGTTCAGAACAAGGGACATTTAACTATGGCTACACCTTC
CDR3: CASSSEQGTFNYGYTF

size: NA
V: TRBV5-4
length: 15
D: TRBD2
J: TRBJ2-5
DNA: TGTGCCAGCAGCTTGGGTAGCGGGAGGGCAGAGACCCAGTACTTC
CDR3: CASSLGSGRAETQYF

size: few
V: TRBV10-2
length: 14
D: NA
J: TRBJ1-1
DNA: TGCGCCAGCAGTAATCGGGAGGGGAACACTGAAGCTTTCTTT
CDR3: CASSNREGNTEAFF

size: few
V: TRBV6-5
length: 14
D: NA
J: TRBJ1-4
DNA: TGTGCCAGCACCTCTTCTGCAACTAATGAAAAACTGTTTTTT
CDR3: CASTSSATNEKLFF

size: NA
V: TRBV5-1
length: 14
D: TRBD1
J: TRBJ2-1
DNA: TGCGCCAGCAGCTTGGGGACAGGGGATGATGAGCAGTTCTTC
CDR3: CASSLGTGDDEQFF

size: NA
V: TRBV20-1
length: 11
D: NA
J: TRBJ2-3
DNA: TGCAGTGCGACCAAGGAGGATACGCAGTATTTT
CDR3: CSATKEDTQYF

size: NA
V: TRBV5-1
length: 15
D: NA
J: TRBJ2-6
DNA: TGCGCCAGCAGCGCCCTGAGCTCTGGGGCCAACGTCCTGACTTTC
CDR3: CASSALSSGANVLTF

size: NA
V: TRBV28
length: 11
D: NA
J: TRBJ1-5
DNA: TGTGCCAGCAGTCTCGATCAGCCCCAGCATTTT
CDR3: CASSLDQPQHF

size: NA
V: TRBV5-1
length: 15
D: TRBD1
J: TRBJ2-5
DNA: TGCGCCAGCAGCCAAGGGACAGGGGGCGTTAAGACCCAGTACTTC
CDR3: CASSQGTGGVKTQYF

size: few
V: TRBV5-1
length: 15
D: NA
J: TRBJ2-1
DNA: TGCGCCAGCAGCTTGGCGGGGAGCTCCTACAATGAGCAGTTCTTC
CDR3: CASSLAGSSYNEQFF

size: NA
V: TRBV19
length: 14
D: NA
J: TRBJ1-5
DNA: TGTGCCAGTAGTATATCACATGCGGGTCAGCCCCAGCATTTT
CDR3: CASSISHAGQPQHF

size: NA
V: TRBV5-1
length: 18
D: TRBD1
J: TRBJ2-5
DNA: TGCGCCAGCAGCTTTTCCCTGTTGACGACAGGGGGGCAAGAGACCCAGTACTTC
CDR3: CASSFSLLTTGGQETQYF

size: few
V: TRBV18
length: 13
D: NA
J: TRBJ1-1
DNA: TGTGCCAGCTCACCCGGGGTGAGGACTGAAGCTTTCTTT
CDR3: CASSPGVRTEAFF

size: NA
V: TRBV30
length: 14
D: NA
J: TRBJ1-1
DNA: TGTGCCTGCACGGCCGGGGTGTTGAACACTGAAGCTTTCTTT
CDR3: CACTAGVLNTEAFF

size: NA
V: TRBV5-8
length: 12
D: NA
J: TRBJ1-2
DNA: TGTGCCAGCAGCTTACAGAACTATGGCTACACCTTC
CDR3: CASSLQNYGYTF

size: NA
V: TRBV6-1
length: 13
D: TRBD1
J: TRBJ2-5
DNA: TGTGCCAGCAGTGCGGACAGGGGCGAGACCCAGTACTTC
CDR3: CASSADRGETQYF

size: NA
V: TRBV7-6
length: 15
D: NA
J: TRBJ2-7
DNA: TGTGCCAGCAGCTTAGTGGATGACAGCTCCTACGAGCAGTACTTC
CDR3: CASSLVDDSSYEQYF

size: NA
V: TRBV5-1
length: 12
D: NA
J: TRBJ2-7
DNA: TGCGCCAGCAGCTTGGAAGGGGCCGAGCAGTACTTC
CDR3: CASSLEGAEQYF

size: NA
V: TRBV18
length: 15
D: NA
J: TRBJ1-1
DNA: TGTGCCAGCTCACCCAACAGTGCTATGAACACTGAAGCTTTCTTT
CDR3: CASSPNSAMNTEAFF

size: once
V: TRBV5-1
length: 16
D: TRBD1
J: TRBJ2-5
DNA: TGCGCCAGCAGCTTGGCCGACAGGGGGCGGCAAGAGACCCAGTACTTC
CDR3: CASSLADRGRQETQYF

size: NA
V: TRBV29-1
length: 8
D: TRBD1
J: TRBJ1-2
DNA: TGCAGCGTGACAGGGGCGACCTTC
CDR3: CSVTGATF

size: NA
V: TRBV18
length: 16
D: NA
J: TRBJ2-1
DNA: TGTGCCAGCTCAGGGGGGGGGCTCGTCTCCTACAATGAGCAGTTCTTC
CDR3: CASSGGGLVSYNEQFF

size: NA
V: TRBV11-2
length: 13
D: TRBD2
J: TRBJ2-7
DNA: TGTGCCAGCAGCTCCTGGACTAGCTACGAGCAGTACTTC
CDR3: CASSSWTSYEQYF

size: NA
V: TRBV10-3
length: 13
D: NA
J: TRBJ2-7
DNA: TGTGCCATCAGTGGGTTGGACAGGGAGGGGCAGTACTTC
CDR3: CAISGLDREGQYF

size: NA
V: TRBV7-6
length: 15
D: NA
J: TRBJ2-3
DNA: TGTGCCAGCAGCGGAGCCGGCGGAGGGGTAGATACGCAGTATTTT
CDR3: CASSGAGGGVDTQYF

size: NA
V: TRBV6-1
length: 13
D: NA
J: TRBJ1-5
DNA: TGTGCCAGCAGGGTATCATTCGGCGTTGCGGCGCATTTT
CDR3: CASRVSFGVAAHF

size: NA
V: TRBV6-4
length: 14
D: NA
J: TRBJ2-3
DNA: TGTGCCAGCAGTCCAGGGGTGGGGGCAGATACGCAGTATTTT
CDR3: CASSPGVGADTQYF

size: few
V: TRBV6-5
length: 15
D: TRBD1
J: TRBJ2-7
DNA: TGTGCCAGCAGTGCACCGGGACAGGGCTCCTACGAGCAGTACTTC
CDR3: CASSAPGQGSYEQYF

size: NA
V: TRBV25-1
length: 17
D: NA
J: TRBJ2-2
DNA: TGTGCCAGCAGTAAGGGTCGGGGGAAAGGGAACACCGGGGAGCTGTTTTTT
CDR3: CASSKGRGKGNTGELFF

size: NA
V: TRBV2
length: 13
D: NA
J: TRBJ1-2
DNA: TGTGCCAGCAGACTCGACAGCCTCTATGGCTACACCTTC
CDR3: CASRLDSLYGYTF

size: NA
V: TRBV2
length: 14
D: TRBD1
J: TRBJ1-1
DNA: TGTGCCAGCAGTCTACAGGGGGAGGGTACTGAAGCTTTCTTT
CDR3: CASSLQGEGTEAFF

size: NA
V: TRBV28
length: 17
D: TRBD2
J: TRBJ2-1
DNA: TGTGCCAGCACTAAGGGGGGACTAGCGGTTCTTTACAATGAGCAGTTCTTC
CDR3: CASTKGGLAVLYNEQFF

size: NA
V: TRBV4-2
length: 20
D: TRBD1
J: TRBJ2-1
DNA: TGTGCCAGCAGCCAAGACGAGAGGGGGCCCCTTGGGCTCTCCTACAATGAGCAGTTCTTC
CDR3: CASSQDERGPLGLSYNEQFF

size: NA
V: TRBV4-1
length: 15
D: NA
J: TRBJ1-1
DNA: TGCGCCAGCAGCCACGACAGTGCCACGAACACTGAAGCTTTCTTT
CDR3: CASSHDSATNTEAFF

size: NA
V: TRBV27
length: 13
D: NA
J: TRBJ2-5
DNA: TGTGCCAGCAGATCCAATGTAGCGGAGACCCAGTACTTC
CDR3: CASRSNVAETQYF

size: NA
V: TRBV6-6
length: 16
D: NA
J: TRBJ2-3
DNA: TGTGCCAGCAGTTCTCCCCCTCGTAGAAACACAGATACGCAGTATTTT
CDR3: CASSSPPRRNTDTQYF

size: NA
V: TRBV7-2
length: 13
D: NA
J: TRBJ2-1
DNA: TGTGCCAGCAGCCCTGGACAGCCCAATGAGCAGTTCTTC
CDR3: CASSPGQPNEQFF

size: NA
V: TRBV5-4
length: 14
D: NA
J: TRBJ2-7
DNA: TGTGCCAGCAGCTTAAACTTAGCGGATTACGAGCAGTACTTC
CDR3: CASSLNLADYEQYF